This TCR beta chain was identified during a study of identical twins. This CDR3 is 14 amino acids long. Deletions cut 0 bases from V and 1 base from J, with 7 bases between. Germline CDR1 and CDR2: DFQATT and SNEGSKA (reference sequence). This clonotype was picked up many times. TCRdb recomputed calls from the 5' RACE reads with MiXCR, one row per CDR3 protein. The table shows hundreds of thousands of distinct CDR3 sequences, with less than 7% occurring only once. Sequencing was performed on naive T cells sorted from blood. J is TRBJ1-3 and V is TRBV20-1; D remains unclear. The sequence derives from a young man in good health. CDR3 nucleotide sequence: TGCAGTGCTAGAGATCCGGGTTCTGGAAACACCATATATTTT. It yields the protein CSARDPGSGNTIYF.